The 9 T cell receptor beta chains below come from one sample, sequenced in a study of cytotoxic CD8 clonotypes in ibrutinib-treated CLL. TCRdb's table, derived via immunoSEQ multiplex PCR, lists solely in-frame clones and lacks some. The sample gives roughly 76,000 clones, approximately 80% of which show up once; roughly 7.5% is in the top ten. Sample: PBMCs, taken at disease progression, from a patient treated with ibrutinib. Every receptor here comes from a human donor with chronic lymphocytic leukemia.

The chain couples TRBV6-5 to TRBJ2-7, with 10 bases identical to TRBD2. CDR1 is MNHEY, CDR2 SVGAGI, per germline. Trimming at V came to 0 bases and at J to 8 bases, leaving 10 bases not matched to a gene. This CDR3 contains 16 residues. CDR3 DNA: TGTGCCAGCAGTTACTCCCCCCAGCGGGAGGGGAAGAAGCAGTACTTC. Protein product: CASSYSPQREGKKQYF.

The CDR3 DNA reads TGTGCCACCAGCACCGGACAGGGGAATAGTGAAAAACTGTTTTTT. Protein sequence: CATSTGQGNSEKLFF. The V gene is TRBV15, the J gene TRBJ1-4; 9 nucleotides line up with TRBD1. CDR1 LNHNV and CDR2 YYDKDF come from the germline V gene (reference sequence). This CDR3 spans 15 amino acids. J lost 7 bases, V lost 4 bases, and 7 bases had no gene match.

This rearrangement joins TRBV6-6 to TRBJ1-5; D ambiguous. CDR1 MNHNY and CDR2 SVGAGI come from the germline V gene (reference sequence). CDR3 length: 14 amino acids. V was clipped by 0 bases and J by 6 bases, with 9 bases between them. CDR3 nucleotides: TGTGCCAGCAGTTACTCAAGGGCAGCTCAGCCCCAGCATTTT. Translated: CASSYSRAAQPQHF.

The chain employs TRBV15 and TRBJ2-7, with TRBD2 as a possible D gene (5 bases). CDR1 and CDR2 (germline): LNHNV, YYDKDF (reference sequence). This CDR3 comprises 14 residues. The V end was cut by 1 base, the J end by 6 bases, with 13 bases between. CDR3: CATSRVASAAEQYF. CDR3 sequence (DNA): TGTGCCACCAGCAGAGTAGCGTCCGCCGCCGAGCAGTACTTC.

This chain links TRBV6-5 with TRBJ2-7; 7 bases fit TRBD1. This CDR3 comprises 15 residues. The ends lost 6 bases at V and 2 bases at J; junction bases unmatched: 10. CDR1 and CDR2 (germline): MNHEY, SVGAGI. The CDR3 DNA sequence: TGTGCCAGCAGCCGGGACAGCACTCGGCCCTACGAGCAGTACTTC. Translated: CASSRDSTRPYEQYF.

V is TRBV5-4 and J is TRBJ1-4; D ambiguous. Trimming left V 0 bases short and J 0 bases short, with 6 bases between. In germline, CDR1 is SGHNT, CDR2 YYREEE (reference sequence). The CDR3 loop spans 15 amino acids. In DNA form, the CDR3 reads TGTGCCAGCAGCTTGGAAGGGCCAACTAATGAAAAACTGTTTTTT. It encodes CASSLEGPTNEKLFF.

The genes are TRBV27 and TRBJ1-1, with D unclear. CDR3 length equals 14 residues. The germline V gene has CDR1 MNHEY and CDR2 SMNVEV (reference sequence). V was shortened by 4 bases and J by 1 base, with 10 bases between the two germline ends. CDR3 in amino acids: CASSWWPQNTEAFF. The CDR3 bases are TGTGCCAGCAGTTGGTGGCCGCAGAACACTGAAGCTTTCTTT.

CDR3 sequence (DNA): TGTGCCGGCGTAACAGGGGCTGAAGCTTTCTTT. As protein: CAGVTGAEAFF. The rearrangement joins TRBV10-3 to TRBJ1-1, with 7 bases lining up with TRBD1. CDR3 length: 11 residues. V lost 11 bases and J lost 6; bases outside the gene matches: 6. Per germline, CDR1 ENHRY and CDR2 SYGVKD.

The chain joins TRBV11-2 to TRBJ2-2, with D hard to call. With 5 bases removed from V and 5 bases from J, the gap between germline ends came to 3 bases. CDR1 is SGHAT and CDR2 is FQNNGV in the germline V gene. The CDR3 has 11 residues. CDR3: CASSGTGELFF. Here the CDR3 DNA reads TGTGCCAGCAGCGGGACCGGGGAGCTGTTTTTT.